The T cell receptor beta chain described here comes from a study of T cell changes during pregnancy in multiple sclerosis. Using immunoSEQ multiplex PCR, the repertoire was profiled, and TCRdb retains in-frame clones only, with some absent. The sample holds just over 40,000 clones, 80% to 90% seen once. CDR1 and CDR2 (germline): MNHNS, SASEGT. The CDR3 length is 15 residues. V gave up 10 bases and J gave up 0 bases, with 16 bases separating them. The specimen comprised peripheral blood, sampled in the first trimester of pregnancy. This chain links TRBV6-1 with TRBJ2-1, with D perhaps matching TRBD2 (5 bases). The sequence was collected from a female donor in good health, enrolled as a control in a pregnancy study. CDR3 amino acids: CAILFSSSSYNEQFF. The CDR3 DNA reads TGTGCCATCCTTTTCTCTAGCAGCTCCTACAATGAGCAGTTCTTC.